This TCR beta chain was recorded in a study of T cells in Graves' hyperthyroidism and ophthalmopathy. This clonotype was detected many times. Amplification of TCR beta CDR3 regions used RNA as the template. First-round RT-PCR targeting the TCR CDR3 was performed with the HTBI primer set. TCRdb reprocessed the multiplex PCR reads with MiXCR, giving one entry per CDR3 protein. The table lists under 400,000 distinct CDR3 sequences, approximately 13% of them singletons, with around 9.2% in the top ten. V gave up 5 bases and J gave up 4 bases; unmatched junction bases: 6. The germline CDR1 and CDR2 sequences are SEHNR and FQNEAQ (reference sequence). This CDR3 has 15 residues.

V is TRBV7-9 and J is TRBJ2-3; 10 nucleotides line up with TRBD1. The source material was blood. The sequence derives from a woman under 30 with Graves' hyperthyroidism. The DNA for the CDR3 is TGTGCCAGCAGCCAAATTGACAGGGGGCCAGATACGCAGTATTTT. The encoded protein is CASSQIDRGPDTQYF.